Listed here are 20 T cell receptor beta chains from one sample, sequenced in a study of blood T cell repertoires in COVID-19. Libraries were prepared by immunoSEQ multiplex PCR; TCRdb keeps only in-frame clonotypes and omits some of them. The sample holds some 200,000 clones, 82% seen once. Sequenced sample: peripheral blood. Every receptor here comes from a middle-aged woman with acute or convalescent COVID-19.

Comments on this clone: The junction departs from germline at one end; a sequencing error may be responsible. The chain carries TRBV12-3 or TRBV12-4 and TRBJ1-5; D remains ambiguous. CDR3 size: 13 residues. The CDR3 nucleotides are TGTGTCAGCAGTTCGCGGGGAAAGGGGCCCCAGCATTTT. Translated: CVSSSRGKGPQHF.

The chain combines TRBV2 with TRBJ2-1, with TRBD2 identical over 7 bases. The CDR3 is made up of 13 amino acids. CDR1 and CDR2 from the germline V gene are SNHLY and FYNNEI. Trimming removed 7 bases from V and 5 bases from J; junction bases left unmatched: 5. The DNA of the CDR3 is TGTGCCAGCAAGGCGGGAGTACACAATGAGCAGTTCTTC. Translating gives CASKAGVHNEQFF. Full variable domain (missing parts from reference TRBV2 and TRBJ2-1): EPEVTQTPSHQVTQMGQEVILRCVPISNHLYFYWYRQILGQKVEFLVSFYNNEISEKSEIFDDQFSVERPDGSNFTLKIRSTKLEDSAMYFCASKAGVHNEQFFGPGTRLTVL.

This chain uses TRBV4-3 with TRBJ2-1; 7 bases align to TRBD2. CDR1 LGHNA and CDR2 YSLEER come from the germline V gene. The CDR3 is 16 amino acids. V gave up 7 bases and J gave up 4 bases; unmatched junction bases: 13. In DNA, the CDR3 is TGCGCCAGCAATCTGGGATCAGCGGGATTGTACAATGAGCAGTTCTTC. It yields the protein CASNLGSAGLYNEQFF.

This clone was counted between two and nine times. This chain uses TRBV27 with TRBJ2-3, with TRBD1 matching over 9 bases. The J segment lost 5 bases and the V segment lost 2 bases, leaving 20 bases of the junction unmatched. The CDR3 covers 20 residues. CDR1 is MNHEY and CDR2 is SMNVEV in the germline V gene (reference sequence). The CDR3 DNA reads as TGTGCCAGCAGTTTACGGGGAGGGACAGGGCACTTGGGGCGCAGAGATACGCAGTATTTT. It codes for CASSLRGGTGHLGRRDTQYF.

V is TRBV20-1 and J is TRBJ2-1, with 7 bases that match TRBD1. The CDR3 is 17 amino acids. With V trimmed by 3 bases and J by 8 bases, 19 bases remained unmatched. Germline lookup yields CDR1 DFQATT and CDR2 SNEGSKA (reference sequence). As DNA, the CDR3 is TGCAGTGCTAGTCTCTTTAAGAGGGGGCTGTTGTTGTATGAGCAGTTCTTC. It is translated as CSASLFKRGLLLYEQFF.

V is TRBV6-2 or TRBV6-3 and J is TRBJ2-1; 8 nucleotides agree with TRBD2. Unmatched junction bases numbered 9, after V lost 5 bases and J lost 6 bases. Germline-derived CDR1 and CDR2 are MNHEY and SVGEGT. The CDR3 is 15 residues long. The CDR3 reads CASSRGISGTNEQFF. The CDR3, as DNA: TGTGCCAGCAGTAGGGGAATTAGCGGGACCAATGAGCAGTTCTTC.

The V call is TRBV4-2, the J call TRBJ2-1, with 7 bases fitting TRBD2. J was trimmed by 7 bases and V by 0 bases; bases with no gene match: 9. Germline loops: CDR1 LGHNA, CDR2 YNFKEQ. The CDR3 length is 16 residues. The CDR3 DNA reads as TGTGCCAGCAGCCAAGATAAGGCTAGCGGCGAGAATGAGCAGTTCTTC. Its translation: CASSQDKASGENEQFF.

The genes are TRBV15 and TRBJ2-7, with 8 positions matching TRBD2. Germline CDR1 is LNHNV and CDR2 is YYDKDF (reference sequence). This CDR3 has 15 residues. Trimming cost V 0 bases and J 2 bases; bases outside gene matches: 3. In DNA form, the CDR3 reads TGTGCCACCAGCAGAGATCCGGGGGGGACCTACGAGCAGTACTTC. This gives the protein CATSRDPGGTYEQYF.

The chain carries TRBV4-1 and TRBJ2-2, with a possible D match to TRBD2 (5 bases). Trimming took 1 base from V and 7 from J, leaving 13 bases between them. In germline, CDR1 is MGHRA, CDR2 YSYEKL. The CDR3 is 15 amino acids. The CDR3 region is CASSQGVLRGGELFF. The CDR3 coding sequence is TGCGCCAGCAGCCAAGGGGTTCTCCGGGGCGGGGAGCTGTTTTTT.

This clone was seen only a few times. The rearrangement links TRBV2 to TRBJ1-2; 7 bases line up with TRBD1. V was clipped by 6 bases and J by 4 bases; unmatched bases: 5. Germline CDR1 is SNHLY and CDR2 is FYNNEI. The CDR3 consists of 13 residues. CDR3 nucleotides: TGTGCCAGCAGCCTACAGGGGAGCTATGGCTACACCTTC. As protein: CASSLQGSYGYTF. Drawing the rest from reference TRBV2 and TRBJ1-2, the complete variable domain is EPEVTQTPSHQVTQMGQEVILRCVPISNHLYFYWYRQILGQKVEFLVSFYNNEISEKSEIFDDQFSVERPDGSNFTLKIRSTKLEDSAMYFCASSLQGSYGYTFGSGTRLTVV.

The chain recombines TRBV30 with TRBJ1-2, with 10 bases fitting TRBD1. The junction had 5 bases not matched to a gene; V was cut back by 0 bases and J by 7 bases. CDR1 and CDR2 from the germline V gene are GTSNPN and SVGIG (reference sequence). The length of the CDR3 is 14 residues. The CDR3 DNA reads as TGTGCCTGGAGTGTGCGACAGGGGGCTGGTGGCTACACCTTC. Residues: CAWSVRQGAGGYTF.

The chain links TRBV24-1 to TRBJ2-7; TRBD2 agrees at 8 bases. Trimming took 5 bases from V and 3 from J; bases not matched to a gene: 14. CDR3 length: 17 residues. Germline V gives CDR1 KGHDR, CDR2 SFDVKD. CDR3 bases: TGTGCCACCAGTGGTCTGCGAAGCGGGAGTGTGAACTACGAGCAGTACTTC. Translated: CATSGLRSGSVNYEQYF.

In this sample, this clone turned up a few times. The chain uses TRBV4-1 and TRBJ2-7; D is uncertain. V was shortened by 3 bases and J by 3 bases, with 12 bases between the two germline ends. Germline loops: CDR1 MGHRA, CDR2 YSYEKL. The CDR3 length is 14 residues. Here the CDR3 reads CASSQTNGFYEQYF. In DNA form, the CDR3 reads TGCGCCAGCAGCCAGACAAACGGATTCTACGAGCAGTACTTC.

This clone showed up just once. This sequence joins TRBV7-2 and TRBJ2-4; TRBD2 aligns across 10 bases. Germline CDR1 and CDR2: SGHTA and FQGNSA. This CDR3 has 15 residues. V shed 6 bases, J shed 9 bases, and the junction held 11 bases outside the gene matches. The chain's CDR3 is CASRLAGVGHGIQYF. The CDR3 nucleotides are TGTGCCAGCAGGCTAGCGGGAGTAGGCCATGGCATTCAGTACTTC.

The chain has TRBV30 and TRBJ2-7, with D unclear. V lost 2 bases and J 3 bases, leaving 5 bases between the germline ends. The germline gives CDR1 GTSNPN, CDR2 SVGIG (reference sequence). The CDR3 is 11 amino acids. The CDR3: CAWSHGYEQYF. The CDR3 DNA reads as TGTGCCTGGAGTCACGGCTACGAGCAGTACTTC.

V is TRBV5-1 and J is TRBJ1-1; 8 bases match TRBD1. Losses at the gene ends were 0 bases for V and 11 bases for J; bases not matched to a gene: 12. Germline V gene sequence: CDR1 SGHRS, CDR2 YFSETQ. This CDR3 is built from 15 residues. The CDR3 spells CASSLDGQGSLMAFF. DNA of the CDR3: TGCGCCAGCAGCTTGGACGGACAGGGATCTTTAATGGCTTTCTTT.

CDR3 in amino acids: CASSSQGDTQYF. The CDR3 nucleotides are TGTGCCAGCAGCTCTCAGGGAGATACGCAGTATTTT. The chain links TRBV4-2 to TRBJ2-3, with a possible D match to TRBD1 (5 bases). Per the germline V gene, CDR1 is LGHNA and CDR2 is YNFKEQ. The CDR3 has 12 residues. Trimming removed 5 bases at V and 5 bases at J, with 8 bases between.

The count of this clone is one. The chain couples TRBV29-1 to TRBJ1-2; D is possibly TRBD1 (6 bases). The CDR3 length is 13 residues. The germline gives CDR1 SQVTM, CDR2 ANQGSEA. V was clipped by 3 bases and J by 8 bases, with 16 bases between them. CDR3: CSVEGNRASGYTF. CDR3 in DNA: TGCAGCGTTGAGGGAAACAGGGCGAGCGGCTACACCTTC. Using reference TRBV29-1 and TRBJ1-2 for the parts outside the CDR3, the full variable domain is SAVISQKPSRDICQRGTSLTIQCQVDSQVTMMFWYRQQPGQSLTLIATANQGSEATYESGFVIDKFPISRPNLTFSTLTVSNMSPEDSSIYLCSVEGNRASGYTFGSGTRLTVV.

The chain combines TRBV11-2 with TRBJ2-1; TRBD1 agrees at 10 bases. CDR1 and CDR2 from the germline V gene are SGHAT and FQNNGV. Trimming removed 1 base from V and 3 bases from J; junction bases left unmatched: 0. This CDR3 has 15 amino acids. The CDR3: CASSLGTGGYNEQFF. As DNA, the CDR3 is TGTGCCAGCAGCTTAGGGACAGGGGGCTACAATGAGCAGTTCTTC.

This rearrangement joins TRBV5-1 to TRBJ2-7, with D possibly being TRBD2 (6 bases). This CDR3 comprises 15 residues. V dropped 4 bases and J dropped 2 bases, with 16 bases sitting between them. The germline V gene has CDR1 SGHRS and CDR2 YFSETQ. CDR3 coding DNA: TGCGCCAGCAGCCTCCGGAGGGAGTCCGCCTACGAGCAGTACTTC. Protein sequence: CASSLRRESAYEQYF.